This TCR beta chain was identified in a study of response to subunit inactivated influenza vaccine. Whole-study findings and limits: There was a suggestion from the authors that each seasonal influenza vaccination recruits few new T cells.

TCRdb reprocessed the RT-PCR reads via MiXCR and lists one record per CDR3 protein. In the table there are more than 400,000 distinct CDR3 sequences, 6% to 9% of which are singletons. There are 14 residues in the CDR3. Germline V gives CDR1 SNHLY, CDR2 FYNNEI. Trimming took off 6 bases at V and 10 bases at J, with 16 bases between the two ends. This clonotype was counted between two and nine times. What it recognizes is unknown. The genes are TRBV2 and TRBJ1-6; perhaps TRBD1 as D (6 bases). Sequenced material: PBMCs from blood, taken around 2 years after vaccination. This receptor was identified in a man between 50 and 75 years old who received an inactivated influenza vaccine. As DNA, the CDR3 is TGTGCCAGCAGCCCGGGACAAGAGGAGTCACCCCTCCACTTT. It is translated as CASSPGQEESPLHF.